This TCR beta chain was found in a study of vaccination effects on CD4 cells after COVID-19. General observations from the study: Post-vaccine spike-reactive clones in convalescents were mainly new vaccine-induced clones. Relatively few convalescent patients took part in the study, which had no early post-infection timepoints. Late in the post-vaccination period, infection-induced and vaccine-induced clones underwent marked clonal contraction.

As concerns this clone: The antigen remains unidentified.

Per the germline V gene, CDR1 is SNHLY and CDR2 is FYNNEI. The J segment lost 3 bases and the V segment lost 1 base, leaving 3 bases of the junction unmatched. The CDR3 loop spans 14 amino acids. ViraFEST assay sequencing came after antigen-specific CD4+ T cells were expanded with viral peptide pools. Isolating CD4+ T cells followed approximately nine days of culture. The person was diagnosed with PCR-confirmed SARS-CoV-2 infection between March and December 2020. A half-medium replacement with IL-2 medium was carried out on days 3 and 7. Clones were sequenced by immunoSEQ multiplex PCR, and TCRdb holds only the in-frame ones, with some missing. The sample records some 35,000 clones, approximately 78% being singletons.

The receptor was isolated from a human donor who had a prior SARS-CoV-2 infection. Source: CD4+ T cells from PBMCs cultured with HCoV-NL63 spike peptides, taken before COVID-19 vaccination. The chain is built from TRBV2 and TRBJ2-7; 7 bases fit TRBD1. The CDR3 sequence: CASSEGTGDYEQYF. The CDR3 DNA is TGTGCCAGCAGTGAAGGCACAGGGGACTACGAGCAGTACTTC.